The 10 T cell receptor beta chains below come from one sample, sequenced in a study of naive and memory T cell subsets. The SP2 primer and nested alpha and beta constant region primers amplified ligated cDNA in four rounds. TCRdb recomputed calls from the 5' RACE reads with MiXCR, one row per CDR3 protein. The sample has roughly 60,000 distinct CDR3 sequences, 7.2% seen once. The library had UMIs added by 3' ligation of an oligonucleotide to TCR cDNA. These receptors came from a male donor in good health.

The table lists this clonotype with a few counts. CDR3: CSASSGTGGHQPQHF. CDR3 coding DNA: TGCAGTGCTAGTTCCGGGACAGGGGGTCACCAGCCCCAGCATTTT. The chain couples TRBV20-1 to TRBJ1-5, with 11 bases aligning to TRBD1. Trimming at V came to 3 bases and at J to 7 bases, leaving 8 bases not matched to a gene. The CDR3 runs to 15 residues. CDR1 and CDR2 from the germline V gene are DFQATT and SNEGSKA (reference sequence).

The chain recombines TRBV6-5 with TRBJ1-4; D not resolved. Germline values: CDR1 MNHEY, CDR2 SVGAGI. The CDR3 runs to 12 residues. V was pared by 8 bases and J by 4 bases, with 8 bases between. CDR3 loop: CASANINEKLFF. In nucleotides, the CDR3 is TGTGCCAGCGCAAACATTAATGAAAAACTGTTTTTT.

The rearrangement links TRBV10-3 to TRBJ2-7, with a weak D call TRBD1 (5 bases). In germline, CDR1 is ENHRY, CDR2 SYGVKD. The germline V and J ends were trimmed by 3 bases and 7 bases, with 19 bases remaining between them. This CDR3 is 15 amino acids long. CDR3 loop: CAISDLGETTREQYF. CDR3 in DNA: TGTGCCATCAGTGACTTAGGGGAAACTACGAGGGAGCAGTACTTC.

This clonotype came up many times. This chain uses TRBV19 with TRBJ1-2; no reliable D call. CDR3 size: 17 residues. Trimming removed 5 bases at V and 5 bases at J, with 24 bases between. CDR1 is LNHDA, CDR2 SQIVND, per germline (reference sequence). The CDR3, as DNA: TGTGCCAGTAGTTTGGATGTATCGGGGAGATGGATATATGGCTACACCTTC. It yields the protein CASSLDVSGRWIYGYTF.

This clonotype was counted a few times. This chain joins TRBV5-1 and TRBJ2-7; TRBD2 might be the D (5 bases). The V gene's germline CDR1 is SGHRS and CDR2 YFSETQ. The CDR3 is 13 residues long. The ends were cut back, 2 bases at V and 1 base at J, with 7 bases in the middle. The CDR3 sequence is CASSFSGSYEQYF. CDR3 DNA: TGCGCCAGCAGCTTCAGCGGATCCTACGAGCAGTACTTC.

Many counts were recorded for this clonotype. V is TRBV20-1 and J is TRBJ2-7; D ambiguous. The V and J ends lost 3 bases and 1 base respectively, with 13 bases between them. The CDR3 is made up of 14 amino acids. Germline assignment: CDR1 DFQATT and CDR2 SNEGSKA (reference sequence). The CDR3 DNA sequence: TGCAGTGCTAGTAGAACCACTCCATCCTACGAGCAGTACTTC. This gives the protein CSASRTTPSYEQYF.

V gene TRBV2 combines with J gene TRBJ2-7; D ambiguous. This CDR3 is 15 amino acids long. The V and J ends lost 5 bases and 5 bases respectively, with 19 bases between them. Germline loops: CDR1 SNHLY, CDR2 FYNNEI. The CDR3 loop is CASSFLVGVYHEQYF. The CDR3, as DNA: TGTGCCAGCAGTTTCCTAGTGGGTGTCTACCACGAGCAGTACTTC.

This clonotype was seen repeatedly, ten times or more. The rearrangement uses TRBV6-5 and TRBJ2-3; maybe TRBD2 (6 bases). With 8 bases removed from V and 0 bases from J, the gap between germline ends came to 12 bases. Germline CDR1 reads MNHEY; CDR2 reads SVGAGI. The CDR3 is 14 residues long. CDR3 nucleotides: TGTGCCAGCGCCCGGGCGGGGAGCACAGATACGCAGTATTTT. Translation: CASARAGSTDTQYF.

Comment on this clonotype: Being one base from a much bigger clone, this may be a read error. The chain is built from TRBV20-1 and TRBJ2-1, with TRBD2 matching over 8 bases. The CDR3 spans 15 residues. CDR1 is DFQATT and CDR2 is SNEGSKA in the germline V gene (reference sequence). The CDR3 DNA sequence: TGCAGTGCTAGAGATGGTTTAGCGGGACCCAATGAGCAGTCCTTC. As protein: CSARDGLAGPNEQSF.

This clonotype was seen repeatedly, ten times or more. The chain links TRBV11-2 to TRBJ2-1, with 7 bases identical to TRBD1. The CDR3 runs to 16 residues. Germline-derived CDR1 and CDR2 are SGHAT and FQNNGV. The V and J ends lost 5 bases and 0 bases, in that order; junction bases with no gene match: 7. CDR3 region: CASSTSTGSSYNEQFF. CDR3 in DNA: TGTGCCAGCAGCACATCGACAGGGAGCTCCTACAATGAGCAGTTCTTC.